This T cell receptor beta chain was identified during a study of cytomegalovirus exposure and HLA in healthy donors. Study in general: Early release data held some 80 million unique TCRs from HLA-typed donors.

As to this clone: Its cognate antigen is unknown.

The V segment lost 0 bases and the J segment 4 bases; nucleotides outside the gene matches: 5. CDR1 is SGHRS and CDR2 is YFSETQ in the germline V gene. CDR3 length: 16 amino acids. The PCR was carried out with 60 Vbeta primers and 13 Jbeta primers. TCRdb's table, derived via immunoSEQ multiplex PCR, lists solely in-frame clones and lacks some. This repertoire shows about 82,000 clones, under 80% found once; its top ten account for over 7.5%. Study-level points and caveats: TCR beta sequences reportedly predicted most subjects' HLA-A and HLA-B alleles accurately.

The specimen was PBMCs. This receptor was identified in a man aged 35-49 years in good health and CMV-seropositive. The J gene is TRBJ2-3, the V gene TRBV5-1; TRBD2 agrees at 10 bases. This chain's CDR3 is CASSLELAGAPDTQYF. The CDR3 DNA reads as TGCGCCAGCAGCTTGGAGCTAGCGGGAGCGCCAGATACGCAGTATTTT. Full variable domain (remainder filled in from reference TRBV5-1 and TRBJ2-3): KAGVTQTPRYLIKTRGQQVTLSCSPISGHRSVSWYQQTPGQGLQFLFEYFSETQRNKGNFPGRFSGRQFSNSRSEMNVSTLELGDSALYLCASSLELAGAPDTQYFGPGTRLTVL.